These T cell receptor beta chains were read from a single sample in a study of cytomegalovirus exposure and HLA in healthy donors. TCRdb keeps only in-frame clones here, not all; method: immunoSEQ multiplex PCR. The sample shows about 91,000 clones, 60% to 80% of them seen only once. Sample: PBMCs. These receptors all stem from a female donor in good health and CMV-seronegative. Each CDR3 is given with its conserved first and last residue. The D gene is left open where the match is weak. Clone size is stated in some rows and not others, as once, few, many or a class when expanded.

TRBD2 | TRBJ2-1 | TRBV30 | NA | TGTGCCTGGAGTAGCGGGGTTGGGCAGTTCTTC | CAWSSGVGQFF
TRBD1 | TRBJ1-5 | TRBV15 | NA | TGTGCCACCAGCATGATCCAGGGGGCTCAGCCCCAGCATTTT | CATSMIQGAQPQHF
NA | TRBJ2-7 | TRBV5-1 | once | TGCGCCAGCAGCTTGGTCCTCGGGGCGGGGAAACTCTACGAGCAGTACTTC | CASSLVLGAGKLYEQYF
NA | TRBJ2-5 | TRBV29-1 | few | TGCAGCGTCACTCTCCCGCCAGGGCAAGAGACCCAGTACTTC | CSVTLPPGQETQYF
NA | TRBJ1-6 | TRBV10-3 | NA | TGTGCCATCAGACAGGGATGGAATTCACCCCTCCACTTT | CAIRQGWNSPLHF
TRBD2 | TRBJ2-2 | TRBV9 | once | TGTGCCAGCAGCGTAGGGGGTAGCGGGAGTAGCGGGGAGCTGTTTTTT | CASSVGGSGSSGELFF
NA | TRBJ1-2 | TRBV28 | NA | TGTGCCACCCTGCGGTGGCCTGGCTACACCTTC | CATLRWPGYTF
NA | TRBJ2-1 | TRBV19 | NA | TGTGCCACCCGGGAGTACAATGAGCAGTTCTTC | CATREYNEQFF
NA | TRBJ1-2 | TRBV29-1 | NA | TGCAGCGTTGAAGATAGGACAGCTAACTATGGCTACACCTTC | CSVEDRTANYGYTF
NA | TRBJ2-5 | TRBV4-1 | NA | TGCGCCAGCAGCCAAGGACTAGGTGGTCCACAAGAGACCCAGTACTTC | CASSQGLGGPQETQYF
NA | TRBJ1-6 | TRBV4-1 | NA | TGCGCCAGCAGCCAAGACAGGAATTCACCCCTCCACTTT | CASSQDRNSPLHF
NA | TRBJ2-7 | TRBV5-6 | NA | TGTGCCAGCAGCTTGGCCAGCTACGAGCAGTACTTC | CASSLASYEQYF
TRBD1 | TRBJ1-3 | TRBV30 | NA | TGTGTCTGGAGTAGGGCAGGGGGTTCCTCACCTGGAAACACCATATATTTT | CVWSRAGGSSPGNTIYF
TRBD2 | TRBJ2-1 | TRBV9 | NA | TGTGCCAGCAGCCCCTGGACTAGCGGGATAGGTGAGCAGTTCTTC | CASSPWTSGIGEQFF
NA | TRBJ2-3 | TRBV12-2 | NA | TGTGCAAGTCGCCCGCTAGCGGGGGGCCTGTCCCTTACGCAGTATTTT | CASRPLAGGLSLTQYF
NA | TRBJ2-7 | TRBV10-3 | NA | TGTGCCATCAGTGAGATCGCACAAGAATACGAGCAGTACTTC | CAISEIAQEYEQYF
NA | TRBJ2-3 | TRBV9 | NA | TGTGCCAGCAGCGCTAGCGTTACTAGCACAGATACGCAGTATTTT | CASSASVTSTDTQYF
NA | TRBJ2-5 | TRBV14 | few | TGTGCCAGCGGGGGACACGGAGAGACCCAGTACTTC | CASGGHGETQYF
NA | TRBJ2-5 | TRBV12-1 | few | TGTGCCAGCAGCCTATCGTCGGAGACCCAGTACTTC | CASSLSSETQYF
NA | TRBJ2-7 | TRBV6-1 | NA | TGTGCCAGCAGTGAATGGGCTTCGAAGGACGAGCAGTACTTC | CASSEWASKDEQYF
TRBD2 | TRBJ2-3 | TRBV19 | NA | TGTGCCAGTAGTATGATTGTGATGTCGGCTAGCGGGACTGGTACGCAGTATTTT | CASSMIVMSASGTGTQYF